The 27 T cell receptor beta chains presented below share a single source sample, sequenced in a study of blood T cell repertoires in COVID-19. The assay was immunoSEQ multiplex PCR, and TCRdb's table has in-frame clones only and misses some. This table has roughly 140,000 clones, 65% to 80% appearing once. Sequencing was done on a sample of peripheral blood. These receptors all stem from an older woman with acute or convalescent COVID-19.

This clone has more than one count but fewer than ten. The J gene is TRBJ2-1, the V gene TRBV2, with 15 bases fitting TRBD2. CDR3 length: 14 residues. Losses at the gene ends were 9 bases for V and 6 bases for J; bases not matched to a gene: 3. Germline CDR1 is SNHLY and CDR2 is FYNNEI. CDR3 sequence: CARGLAGGSNEQFF. The CDR3 DNA follows: TGTGCCAGGGGACTAGCGGGAGGTAGCAATGAGCAGTTCTTC.

This chain uses TRBV10-3 with TRBJ2-3; 11 bases align to TRBD2. The CDR3 length is 16 residues. Trimming at V came to 2 bases and at J to 3 bases, leaving 4 bases not matched to a gene. The germline CDR1 and CDR2 sequences are ENHRY and SYGVKD. This chain's CDR3 is CAISEITSGSTDTQYF. CDR3 DNA: TGTGCCATCAGTGAGATTACTAGCGGGAGTACAGATACGCAGTATTTT.

J is TRBJ1-5 and V is TRBV19; D is perhaps TRBD1 (6 bases). Trimming stripped 1 base from V and 6 bases from J, with 13 bases between. This CDR3 is built from 15 residues. From germline, CDR1 is LNHDA and CDR2 SQIVND (reference sequence). CDR3 coding DNA: TGTGCCAGTAGTATAGGTCGGGGGGCGGGTCAGCCCCAGCATTTT. Protein: CASSIGRGAGQPQHF.

This clone showed up just once. The chain combines TRBV15 with TRBJ2-1, with 9 positions matching TRBD2. Germline lookup yields CDR1 LNHNV and CDR2 YYDKDF (reference sequence). The CDR3 loop spans 18 amino acids. V gave up 0 bases and J gave up 9 bases; unmatched junction bases: 15. The CDR3, as DNA: TGTGCCACCAGCAGAGAGGGGTCTGCGGGAGGGTTCGTCGGTGAGCAGTTCTTC. Translation: CATSREGSAGGFVGEQFF.

This clone was seen a few times. The chain joins TRBV7-9 to TRBJ2-3; 7 bases line up with TRBD2. This CDR3 region has 16 residues. Germline V gene data show CDR1 as SEHNR and CDR2 as FQNEAQ (reference sequence). With 5 bases clipped from V and 6 bases from J, the junction kept 14 bases outside the gene matches. The CDR3 spells CASSRGGAGDRDTQYF. As DNA, the CDR3 is TGTGCCAGCAGCCGCGGAGGGGCGGGGGACCGGGATACGCAGTATTTT.

This rearrangement joins TRBV6-1 to TRBJ1-5; tentative D call: TRBD1 (6 bases). Germline V lookup: CDR1 MNHNS, CDR2 SASEGT. CDR3 length: 15 amino acids. Trimming removed 3 bases at V and 1 base at J, with 10 bases between. CDR3 coding DNA: TGTGCCAGCAGTGACCGGGGGGCGAGCAATCAGCCCCAGCATTTT. Encoded protein: CASSDRGASNQPQHF.

This chain uses TRBV19 with TRBJ2-1, with D hard to call. The V and J ends lost 3 bases and 5 bases respectively, with 8 bases between them. There are 13 residues in the CDR3. CDR1 and CDR2 (germline): LNHDA, SQIVND (reference sequence). CDR3 bases: TGTGCCAGTAGTATTCAGACTCACAATGAGCAGTTCTTC. It specifies CASSIQTHNEQFF.

This clone has only one observation. This chain links TRBV10-3 with TRBJ2-7, with D perhaps TRBD2 (5 bases). The length of the CDR3 is 14 residues. Per the germline V gene, CDR1 is ENHRY and CDR2 is SYGVKD. V lost 6 bases to trimming and J lost 0 bases, with 12 bases between them. CDR3 loop: CAISGRGLSYEQYF. CDR3 nucleotides: TGTGCCATCAGCGGCCGCGGGCTCTCCTACGAGCAGTACTTC.

The sample holds one count of this clone. The chain joins TRBV3-1 (or the pseudogene TRBV3-2) to TRBJ2-7; D may be TRBD1 (5 bases). The CDR3 totals 14 residues. The ends were cut back, 1 base at V and 4 bases at J, with 11 bases in the middle. Germline CDR1 LGHDT, CDR2 YNNKEL (reference sequence). The DNA of the CDR3 is TGTGCCAGCAGCCAAGGAGCCAGGGCTTACGAGCAGTACTTC. It translates to CASSQGARAYEQYF.

This clone was picked up one time. Distinct nucleotide sequences in the sample also encode this CDR3. The chain combines TRBV5-1 with TRBJ2-7; maybe TRBD1 (5 bases). CDR1 is SGHRS and CDR2 is YFSETQ in the germline V gene. V lost 4 bases and J 5 bases, leaving 16 bases between the germline ends. The CDR3 runs 14 residues. The CDR3 reads CASSLRTRADEQYF. CDR3 nucleotide sequence: TGCGCCAGCAGCCTTCGGACCAGGGCGGACGAGCAGTACTTC.

The chain joins TRBV9 to TRBJ2-1, with 8 nucleotides matching TRBD1. Germline V gene lookup returns CDR1 SGDLS and CDR2 YYNGEE. The CDR3 runs 15 residues. J was trimmed by 7 bases and V by 0 bases; bases with no gene match: 6. The CDR3 nucleotides are TGTGCCAGCAGCGTAGACCAGGGGGCAGGTAATGAGCAGTTCTTC. Its protein is CASSVDQGAGNEQFF.

The chain joins TRBV13 to TRBJ2-7; tentative D call: TRBD1 (6 bases). Germline V gene lookup returns CDR1 PRHDT and CDR2 FYEKMQ (reference sequence). The CDR3 contains 13 residues. The germline V and J ends were trimmed by 6 bases and 5 bases, with 14 bases remaining between them. CDR3 in amino acids: CASRRFTGNEQYF. The CDR3 DNA follows: TGTGCCAGCAGACGCTTTACAGGGAACGAGCAGTACTTC. Combining the CDR3 with reference TRBV13 and TRBJ2-7 gives the whole variable domain AAGVIQSPRHLIKEKRETATLKCYPIPRHDTVYWYQQGPGQDPQFLISFYEKMQSDKGSIPDRFSAQQFSDYHSELNMSSLELGDSALYFCASRRFTGNEQYFGPGTRLTVT.

This clone is medium-sized (0.01 to 0.1%) within its sample. The chain joins TRBV19 to TRBJ1-2; no reliable D call. This CDR3 is built from 14 residues. Germline V gene lookup returns CDR1 LNHDA and CDR2 SQIVND (reference sequence). V was pared by 0 bases and J by 0 bases, with 5 bases between. CDR3 in DNA: TGTGCCAGTAGTATAGAACATGCTAACTATGGCTACACCTTC. This sequence encodes CASSIEHANYGYTF.

The V call is TRBV4-1, the J call TRBJ2-7; D possibly corresponds to TRBD2 (6 bases). This CDR3 spans 16 amino acids. Trimming stripped 4 bases from V and 0 bases from J, with 16 bases between. The germline V gene has CDR1 MGHRA and CDR2 YSYEKL. In DNA, the CDR3 is TGCGCCAGCAGCCGATTGCCGGGAGTCGGCTCCTACGAGCAGTACTTC. The encoded protein is CASSRLPGVGSYEQYF.

This chain joins TRBV5-1 and TRBJ2-7; 9 bases fit TRBD1. Germline-derived CDR1 and CDR2 are SGHRS and YFSETQ. V shed 4 bases and J 3 bases; nucleotides not matched to a gene: 11. The CDR3 sequence is 16 residues long. In DNA, the CDR3 is TGCGCCAGCAGCCGGAGCGGCAACAGGGGGCTCTACGAGCAGTACTTC. This codes for CASSRSGNRGLYEQYF.

The chain links TRBV7-2 to TRBJ1-2; 7 bases fit TRBD1. Germline values: CDR1 SGHTA, CDR2 FQGNSA. After removal of 1 base from V and 5 bases from J, the junction contained 7 bases not matched to a gene. The CDR3 loop spans 15 amino acids. The DNA for the CDR3 is TGTGCCAGCAGCTTAGGGGGACAGCTCCGATATGGCTACACCTTC. As protein: CASSLGGQLRYGYTF.

The sample holds a few counts of this clone. The chain links TRBV7-8 to TRBJ1-1; the D gene is possibly TRBD1 (6 bases). With 5 bases removed from V and 0 bases from J, the gap between germline ends came to 16 bases. CDR3 length: 16 residues. Germline V CDR1 and CDR2: SGHVS, FQNEAQ. CDR3 region: CASSLAGGLMNTEAFF. The CDR3 bases are TGTGCCAGCAGCCTCGCGGGGGGGCTCATGAACACTGAAGCTTTCTTT. Full variable domain (outside the CDR3, taken from reference TRBV7-8 and TRBJ1-1): GAGVSQSPRYKVAKRGQDVALRCDPISGHVSLFWYQQALGQGPEFLTYFQNEAQLDKSGLPSDRFFAERPEGSVSTLKIQRTQQEDSAVYLCASSLAGGLMNTEAFFGQGTRLTVV.

In nucleotides, the CDR3 is TGTGCCAGCTCACCAGGGGCAGGGCCTTATGGCTACACCTTC. Translation gives CASSPGAGPYGYTF. This rearrangement joins TRBV18 to TRBJ1-2; maybe TRBD1 (5 bases). The germline V and J ends were trimmed by 2 bases and 5 bases, with 12 bases remaining between them. The CDR3 consists of 14 residues. Germline values: CDR1 KGHSH, CDR2 LQKENI. Using reference TRBV18 and TRBJ1-2 for the parts outside the CDR3, the full variable domain is NAGVMQNPRHLVRRRGQEARLRCSPMKGHSHVYWYRQLPEEGLKFMVYLQKENIIDESGMPKERFSAEFPKEGPSILRIQQVVRGDSAAYFCASSPGAGPYGYTFGSGTRLTVV.

The chain has TRBV30 and TRBJ2-6; maybe TRBD2 (6 bases). With 2 bases removed from V and 2 bases from J, the gap between germline ends came to 7 bases. The CDR3 length is 14 residues. Looked up from germline, CDR1 is GTSNPN and CDR2 is SVGIG (reference sequence). CDR3: CAWSPGAGANVLTF. CDR3 DNA sequence: TGTGCCTGGAGTCCGGGAGCTGGGGCCAACGTCCTGACTTTC.

The rearrangement joins TRBV5-1 to TRBJ1-2, with D maybe TRBD1 (5 bases). V shed 4 bases and J shed 4 bases, with 20 bases lying between them. In germline, CDR1 is SGHRS, CDR2 YFSETQ. The CDR3 loop spans 16 amino acids. The CDR3, as DNA: TGCGCCAGCAGCCTGGGTGACGGGGGAGCTAGCTATGGCTACACCTTC. Translating gives CASSLGDGGASYGYTF.

J is TRBJ1-2 and V is TRBV23-1; the match to TRBD1 covers 7 bases. TRBV23-1 is known as an ORF, though its function is uncertain. The CDR3 length is 15 residues. Trimming at V came to 10 bases and at J to 0 bases, leaving 11 bases not matched to a gene. CDR3 sequence: CATLKDRTANYGYTF. DNA of the CDR3: TGCGCCACCCTCAAGGACAGGACAGCTAACTATGGCTACACCTTC.

The rearrangement uses TRBV4-2 and TRBJ2-2; tentative D call: TRBD1 (7 bases). Germline V gene lookup returns CDR1 LGHNA and CDR2 YNFKEQ. Trimming pared 8 bases from V and 4 bases from J, leaving 17 bases between. The CDR3 sequence is 15 residues long. The CDR3 DNA reads TGTGCCAGCCGCAGGGGGGCGGAGGGCACCGGGGAGCTGTTTTTT. It translates to CASRRGAEGTGELFF.

The genes are TRBV5-6 and TRBJ2-1; possible D gene TRBD2, 5 bases. Trimming shortened V by 4 bases and J by 9 bases, and 14 bases separated the two germline ends. The length of the CDR3 is 13 residues. The germline gives CDR1 SGHDT, CDR2 YYEEEE. The CDR3 spells CASSLLRGVEQFF. In DNA form, the CDR3 reads TGTGCCAGCAGCCTCCTCCGGGGTGTTGAGCAGTTCTTC. Supplemented by reference TRBV5-6 and TRBJ2-1, the full variable domain reads DAGVTQSPTHLIKTRGQQVTLRCSPKSGHDTVSWYQQALGQGPQFIFQYYEEEERQRGNFPDRFSGHQFPNYSSELNVNALLLGDSALYLCASSLLRGVEQFFGPGTRLTVL.

The chain has TRBV10-3 and TRBJ2-3, with 12 nucleotides matching TRBD2. Germline V gene sequence: CDR1 ENHRY, CDR2 SYGVKD. The CDR3 has 17 amino acids. The J segment lost 2 bases and the V segment lost 3 bases, leaving 6 bases of the junction unmatched. The CDR3 DNA sequence: TGTGCCATCAGTGACCTACTAGCGGGGGGATCCACAGATACGCAGTATTTT. This sequence encodes CAISDLLAGGSTDTQYF.

In this sample, this clone turned up once. The chain links TRBV5-1 to TRBJ2-2, with D possibly matching TRBD1 (5 bases). V lost 4 bases to trimming and J lost 4 bases, with 11 bases between them. Germline CDR1 SGHRS, CDR2 YFSETQ. The CDR3 length is 14 residues. CDR3: CASSVTVGTGELFF. In DNA form, the CDR3 reads TGCGCCAGCAGCGTGACAGTCGGCACCGGGGAGCTGTTTTTT.

The chain combines TRBV11-2 with TRBJ1-4; D perhaps matches TRBD1 (5 bases). Germline CDR1 reads SGHAT; CDR2 reads FQNNGV. V gave up 4 bases and J gave up 0 bases, with 9 bases separating them. This CDR3 is built from 15 residues. DNA of the CDR3: TGTGCCAGCAGCTCGTCAGGGACAACTAATGAAAAACTGTTTTTT. This encodes CASSSSGTTNEKLFF.

The chain has TRBV6-5 and TRBJ1-5; the match to TRBD1 covers 8 bases. The CDR3 extends over 12 amino acids. Losses at the gene ends were 10 bases for V and 5 bases for J; bases not matched to a gene: 4. The germline CDR1 and CDR2 sequences are MNHEY and SVGAGI. CDR3 sequence reads: CATQGGDQPQHF. In DNA form, the CDR3 reads TGTGCCACACAGGGGGGTGATCAGCCCCAGCATTTT.